This T cell receptor beta chain was sequenced in a study of OX40 agonist ivuxolimab in advanced cancers. Trimming stripped 3 bases from V and 3 bases from J, with 33 bases between. Germline V gene lookup returns CDR1 LNHDA and CDR2 SQIVND (reference sequence). The CDR3 sequence is 21 residues long. Produced via immunoSEQ multiplex PCR; TCRdb's table is partial and in-frame only. Here the sample spans 70,000 or so clones, around nine tenths being singletons. The rearrangement uses TRBV19 and TRBJ2-7; D could derive from TRBD1 or TRBD2 (5 bases each). Sequencing was performed on CD4+ or CD8+ T cells sorted from blood, taken in a trial of the OX40 agonist ivuxolimab. This clonotype was obtained from an adult with an advanced solid tumor such as melanoma, head and neck, liver or kidney cancer. The CDR3 reads CASSISTRRTSTQGSHYEQYF. CDR3 nucleotide sequence: TGTGCCAGTAGTATTTCAACTCGGCGGACTTCTACCCAGGGTTCCCACTACGAGCAGTACTTC.